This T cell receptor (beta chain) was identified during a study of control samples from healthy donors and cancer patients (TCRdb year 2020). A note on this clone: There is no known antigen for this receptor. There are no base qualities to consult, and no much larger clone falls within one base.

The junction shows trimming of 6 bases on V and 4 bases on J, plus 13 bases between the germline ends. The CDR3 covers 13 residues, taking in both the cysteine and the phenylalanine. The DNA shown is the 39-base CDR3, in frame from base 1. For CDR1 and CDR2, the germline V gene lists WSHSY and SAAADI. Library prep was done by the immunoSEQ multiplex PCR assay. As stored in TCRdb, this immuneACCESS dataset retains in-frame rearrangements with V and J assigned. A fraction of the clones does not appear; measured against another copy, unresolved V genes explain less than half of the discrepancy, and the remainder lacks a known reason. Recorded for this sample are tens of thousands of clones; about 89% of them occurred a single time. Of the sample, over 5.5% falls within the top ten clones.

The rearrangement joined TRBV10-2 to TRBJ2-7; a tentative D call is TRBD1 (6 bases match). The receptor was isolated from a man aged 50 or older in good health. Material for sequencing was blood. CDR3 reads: CASSLGQQYEQYF. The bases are TGCGCCAGCAGCCTTGGACAGCAGTACGAGCAGTACTTC.